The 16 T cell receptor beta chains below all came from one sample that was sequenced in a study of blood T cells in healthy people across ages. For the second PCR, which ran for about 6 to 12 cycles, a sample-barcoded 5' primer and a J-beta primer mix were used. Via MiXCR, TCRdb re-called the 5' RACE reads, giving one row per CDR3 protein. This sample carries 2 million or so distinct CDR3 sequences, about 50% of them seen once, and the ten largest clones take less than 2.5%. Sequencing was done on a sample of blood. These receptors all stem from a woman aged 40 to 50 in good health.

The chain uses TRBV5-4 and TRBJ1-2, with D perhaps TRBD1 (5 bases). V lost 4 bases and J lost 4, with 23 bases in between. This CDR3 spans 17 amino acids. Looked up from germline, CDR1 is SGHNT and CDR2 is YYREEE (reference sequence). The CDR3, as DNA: TGTGCCAGCAGCCCTCCGGCTTGGGGGGTACGAGGCTATGGCTACACCTTC. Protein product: CASSPPAWGVRGYGYTF. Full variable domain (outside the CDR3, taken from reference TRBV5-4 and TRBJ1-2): ETGVTQSPTHLIKTRGQQVTLRCSSQSGHNTVSWYQQALGQGPQFIFQYYREEENGRGNFPPRFSGLQFPNYSSELNVNALELDDSALYLCASSPPAWGVRGYGYTFGSGTRLTVV.

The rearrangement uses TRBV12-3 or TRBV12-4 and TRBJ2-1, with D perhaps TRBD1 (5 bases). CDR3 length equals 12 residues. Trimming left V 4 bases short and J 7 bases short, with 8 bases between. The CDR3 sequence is CASSSRENEQFF. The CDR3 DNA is TGTGCCAGCAGTTCCAGGGAAAATGAGCAGTTCTTC.

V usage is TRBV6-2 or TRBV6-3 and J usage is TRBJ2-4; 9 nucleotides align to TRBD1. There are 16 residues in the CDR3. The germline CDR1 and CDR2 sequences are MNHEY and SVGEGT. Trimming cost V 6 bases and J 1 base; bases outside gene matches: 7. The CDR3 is CASSMVGTGAKNIQYF. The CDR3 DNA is TGTGCCAGCAGCATGGTCGGGACAGGGGCCAAAAACATTCAGTACTTC.

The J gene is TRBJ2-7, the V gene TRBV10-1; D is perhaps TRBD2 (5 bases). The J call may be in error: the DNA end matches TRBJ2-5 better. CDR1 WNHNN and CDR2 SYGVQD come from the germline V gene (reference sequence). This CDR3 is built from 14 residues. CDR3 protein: CASSDAGQEETQYF. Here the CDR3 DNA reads TGCGCCAGCAGTGATGCGGGCCAGGAAGAGACCCAGTACTTC.

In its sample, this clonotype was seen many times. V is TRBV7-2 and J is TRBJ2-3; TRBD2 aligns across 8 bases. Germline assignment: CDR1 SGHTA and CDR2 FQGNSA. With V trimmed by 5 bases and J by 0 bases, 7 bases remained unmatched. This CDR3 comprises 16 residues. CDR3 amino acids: CASSRKSGGSTDTQYF. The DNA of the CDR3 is TGTGCCAGCAGCCGTAAGAGCGGGGGTAGCACAGATACGCAGTATTTT.

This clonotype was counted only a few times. CDR3 amino acids: CASSFQRGFEQYF. CDR3 nucleotide sequence: TGTGCCAGCAGTTTCCAGCGGGGGTTCGAGCAGTACTTC. The chain recombines TRBV12-3 or TRBV12-4 with TRBJ2-7; 8 bases map to TRBD2. This CDR3 has 13 amino acids. The ends lost 3 bases at V and 6 bases at J; junction bases unmatched: 4.

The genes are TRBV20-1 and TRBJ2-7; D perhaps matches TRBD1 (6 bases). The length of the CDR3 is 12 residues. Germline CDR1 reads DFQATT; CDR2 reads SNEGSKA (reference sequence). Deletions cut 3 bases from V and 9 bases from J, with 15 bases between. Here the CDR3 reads CSASKTGLGQYF. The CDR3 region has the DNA TGCAGTGCTAGTAAAACAGGGTTGGGGCAGTACTTC.

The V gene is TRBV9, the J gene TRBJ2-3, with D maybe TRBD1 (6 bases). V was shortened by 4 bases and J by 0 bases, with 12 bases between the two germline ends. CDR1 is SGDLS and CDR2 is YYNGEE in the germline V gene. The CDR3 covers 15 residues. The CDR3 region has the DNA TGTGCCAGCAGCCTACAGGGAATGAGCACAGATACGCAGTATTTT. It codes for CASSLQGMSTDTQYF. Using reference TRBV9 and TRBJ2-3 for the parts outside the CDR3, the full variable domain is DSGVTQTPKHLITATGQRVTLRCSPRSGDLSVYWYQQSLDQGLQFLIQYYNGEERAKGNILERFSAQQFPDLHSELNLSSLELGDSALYFCASSLQGMSTDTQYFGPGTRLTVL.

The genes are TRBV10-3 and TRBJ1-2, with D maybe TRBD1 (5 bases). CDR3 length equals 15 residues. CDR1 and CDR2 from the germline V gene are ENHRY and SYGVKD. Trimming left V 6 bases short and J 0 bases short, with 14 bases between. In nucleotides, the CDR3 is TGTGCCATCAGCCCGACCGGGGGATCTAACTATGGCTACACCTTC. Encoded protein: CAISPTGGSNYGYTF.

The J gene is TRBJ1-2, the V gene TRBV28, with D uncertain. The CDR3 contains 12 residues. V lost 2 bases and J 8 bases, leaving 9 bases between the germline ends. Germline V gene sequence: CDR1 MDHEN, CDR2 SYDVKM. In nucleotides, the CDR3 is TGTGCCAGCAGTTTACTCGGCCCAGGCTACACCTTC. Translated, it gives CASSLLGPGYTF.

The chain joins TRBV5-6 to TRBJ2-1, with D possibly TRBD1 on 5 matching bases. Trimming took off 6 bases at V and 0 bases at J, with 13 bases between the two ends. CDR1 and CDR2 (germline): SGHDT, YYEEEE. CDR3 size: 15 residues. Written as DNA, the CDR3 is TGTGCCAGCACAAAGACAGACCTCTCCTACAATGAGCAGTTCTTC. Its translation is CASTKTDLSYNEQFF.

The CDR3, as DNA: TGTGCCAGCCGAGGACCGACGAGGGAGACCCAGTACTTC. Its protein product is CASRGPTRETQYF. V usage is TRBV28 and J usage is TRBJ2-5, with unresolved D. V was shortened by 8 bases and J by 5 bases, with 15 bases between the two germline ends. CDR1 and CDR2 (germline): MDHEN, SYDVKM. The CDR3 is 13 amino acids.

The CDR3 sequence: CSASHSPLHF. In DNA form, the CDR3 reads TGCAGTGCTAGTCATTCACCCCTCCACTTT. The chain couples TRBV20-1 to TRBJ1-6; D remains ambiguous. This CDR3 comprises 10 residues. In germline, CDR1 is DFQATT, CDR2 SNEGSKA (reference sequence). Deletions cut 3 bases from V and 8 bases from J, with 2 bases between.

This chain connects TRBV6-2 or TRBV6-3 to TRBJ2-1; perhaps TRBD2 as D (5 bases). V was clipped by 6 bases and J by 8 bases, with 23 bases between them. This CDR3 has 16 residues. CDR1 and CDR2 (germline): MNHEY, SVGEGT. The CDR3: CASRRVLERSDDEQFF. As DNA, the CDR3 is TGTGCCAGCAGGAGGGTCTTGGAGAGGAGTGACGATGAGCAGTTCTTC.

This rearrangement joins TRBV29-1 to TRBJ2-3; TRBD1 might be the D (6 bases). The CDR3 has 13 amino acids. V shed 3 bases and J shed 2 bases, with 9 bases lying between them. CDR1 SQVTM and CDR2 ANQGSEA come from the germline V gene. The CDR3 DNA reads TGCAGCGTTGACCGGGACAACACAGATACGCAGTATTTT. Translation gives CSVDRDNTDTQYF.

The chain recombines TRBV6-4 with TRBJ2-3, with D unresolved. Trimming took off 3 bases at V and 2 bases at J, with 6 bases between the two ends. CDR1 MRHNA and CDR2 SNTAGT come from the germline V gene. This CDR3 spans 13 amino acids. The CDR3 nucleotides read TGTGCCAGCAGTGAGATGGCCACAGATACGCAGTATTTT. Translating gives CASSEMATDTQYF.